The clone carrying this T cell receptor beta chain was detected a few times. Its antigen is currently unknown. Then a second PCR, running roughly 7 to 11 cycles, was carried out with a sample-barcoded 5' primer and a J-beta primer mix. TCRdb independently ran MiXCR on the 5' RACE reads; one entry per CDR3 protein. Seen here are roughly 730,000 distinct CDR3 sequences, just over 55% observed once, and the top ten hold around a quarter. These data originate in a study of blood T cells in healthy people across ages. The study's findings and limits: Estimates drawn from one million T cells were deemed to understate diversity.

V was pared by 0 bases and J by 2 bases, with 13 bases between. The CDR3 spans 16 residues. CDR1 is SGDLS, CDR2 YYNGEE, per germline. This receptor was identified in a man aged 35-49 years in good health. The chain has TRBV9 and TRBJ2-3; the D gene is possibly TRBD1 (5 bases). The sample comprised blood. The CDR3: CASSVDPGISTDTQYF. CDR3 DNA sequence: TGTGCCAGCAGCGTAGATCCAGGGATTTCCACAGATACGCAGTATTTT.